This T cell receptor beta chain was recorded in a study of OX40 agonist ivuxolimab in advanced cancers. Study as a whole: Ivuxolimab, an antibody that agonizes OX40 (CD134), was administered to the patients. Three patients responded partially, comprising one with hepatocellular carcinoma and two with cutaneous melanoma.

The CDR3 extends over 13 amino acids. V dropped 5 bases and J dropped 3; count of bases not matched to a gene: 3. Germline CDR1 and CDR2: SGHVS and FQNEAQ. The table came from immunoSEQ multiplex PCR; TCRdb's copy has only in-frame clones and leaves some out. The data show 30,000 to 40,000 clones, with approximately 89% seen just once and 35% to 40% held by the top ten. Comment on this clone: Its antigen is currently unknown.

Study-wide results and caveats: More expanded clones were seen, on average, in CD8+ T cells than in CD4+. At 0.1 to 3.0 mg/kg, CD4+ and CD8+ blood T cells expanded clonally by week 6.

The chain recombines TRBV7-8 with TRBJ2-7, with 8 bases aligning to TRBD2. The input for sequencing was CD4+ or CD8+ T cells sorted from blood, taken in a trial of the OX40 agonist ivuxolimab. The TCR comes from an adult with an advanced solid tumor such as melanoma, head and neck, liver or kidney cancer. This CDR3 reads CASSIGTSYEQYF. CDR3 coding DNA: TGTGCCAGCAGCATCGGGACTAGCTACGAGCAGTACTTC. The entire variable domain, with the rest obtained from reference TRBV7-8 and TRBJ2-7, is as follows: GAGVSQSPRYKVAKRGQDVALRCDPISGHVSLFWYQQALGQGPEFLTYFQNEAQLDKSGLPSDRFFAERPEGSVSTLKIQRTQQEDSAVYLCASSIGTSYEQYFGPGTRLTVT.